These T cell receptor beta chains were read from a single sample in a study of shared clonotypes between healthy human individuals. Profiling relied on immunoSEQ multiplex PCR, and the TCRdb table lists in-frame clones only, not all of them. The sample consists of approximately 840,000 clones, 95% to 97% of them appearing once. Specimen: naive CD8+ T cells sorted from blood. These TCRs come from a man aged 25 to 45 in good health. Both conserved end residues are part of each CDR3. Each record gives: J gene, V gene, CDR3 protein.

TRBJ2-1 | TRBV7-8 | CASSPGTSGSTALNEQFF
TRBJ2-1 | TRBV5-1 | CASSLDRVGYAEQFF
TRBJ2-3 | TRBV13 | CASSHFSDGVEDTQYF
TRBJ2-7 | TRBV7-2 | CASSLPSGSAFFYEQYF
TRBJ2-7 | TRBV9 | CASSSGTSPYEQYF
TRBJ2-2 | TRBV7-9 | CASSPVPGQGVNTGELFF
TRBJ2-2 | TRBV5-6 | CASSLGREGLGELFF
TRBJ1-1 | TRBV4-2 | CASSQVGRNTEAFF
TRBJ2-7 | TRBV28 | CASSAAAGIYEQYF
TRBJ2-3 | TRBV6-5 | CASSYSVTDTQYF
TRBJ2-7 | TRBV30 | CAWSADSTYEQYF
TRBJ2-1 | TRBV7-9 | CASSLEGGEQFF
TRBJ1-1 | TRBV9 | CASSAPQGNTEAFF
TRBJ1-2 | TRBV7-3 | CASSHPGSGYTF
TRBJ2-1 | TRBV11-2 | CASSLRLAGGEQFF
TRBJ2-7 | TRBV29-1 | CSVEGRIGYEQYF
TRBJ2-1 | TRBV6-5 | CASSDRDRFDGQFF
TRBJ2-3 | TRBV7-2 | CASSRGRGSTDTQYF
TRBJ2-7 | TRBV21-1 | CASSKEPFSRYEQYF
TRBJ2-1 | TRBV29-1 | CSVEDWREIYNEQFF
TRBJ1-4 | TRBV18 | CASSPPTTSGEKLFF
TRBJ2-7 | TRBV28 | CASSLRLGARVEQYF
TRBJ2-7 | TRBV11-2 | CASMDGGEQYF
TRBJ2-1 | TRBV18 | CASSAGVPRDEQFF
TRBJ2-7 | TRBV11-2 | CASSSGTGIYEQYF
TRBJ2-7 | TRBV4-1 | CASSHRLASTYEQYF
TRBJ2-1 | TRBV11-1 | CASGTRPLHEQFF
TRBJ2-5 | TRBV2 | CASSGTSGVYQETQYF
TRBJ2-5 | TRBV11-2 | CASSLEVFWTSGRAQETQYF
TRBJ2-3 | TRBV10-3 | CATGSGPRTDTQYF
TRBJ2-5 | TRBV18 | CASSPPMGWGQETQYF
TRBJ2-7 | TRBV29-1 | CSVEGPGQESYEQYF
TRBJ2-6 | TRBV28 | CASSHFSIPGTGSSGANVLTF
TRBJ2-2 | TRBV7-9 | CASRGTSANTGELFF
TRBJ2-7 | TRBV7-2 | CASSLFGTYEQYF
TRBJ2-1 | TRBV10-2 | CAAKASSYNEQFF
TRBJ2-2 | TRBV9 | CASSVPLGELFF
TRBJ1-2 | TRBV29-1 | CSVEDVVPPNYGYTF
TRBJ2-1 | TRBV27 | CASSLGTSGRNEQFF
TRBJ2-3 | TRBV6-5 | CASSYSMGGSTDTQYF
TRBJ1-2 | TRBV28 | CASSTQGFYGYTF
TRBJ1-1 | TRBV9 | CASSAGGSEAFF
TRBJ1-2 | TRBV5-4 | CASSLDRGVYGYTF
TRBJ1-5 | TRBV7-8 | CASSRRTYSNQPQHF
TRBJ2-7 | TRBV28 | CASSFAEGGREDYEQYF
TRBJ1-2 | TRBV6-6 | CASTDWSRDGGYTF